The 32 T cell receptor beta chains listed next were all sequenced from one sample in a study of spatial heterogeneity in lung cancer. TCRdb re-called the 5' RACE reads with MiXCR, one entry per CDR3 protein. In the table there are some 54,000 distinct CDR3 sequences, around 6.7% of which are singletons. Specified time point: blood at routine non-recurrence follow-up after resection. Sequencing of whole RNA from tumor, nontumor lung or frozen PBMC involved no sorting. The source was PBMCs, collected at follow-up. The receptors originated from a female donor with early-stage non-small cell lung cancer.

In this sample, this clonotype turned up many times. The chain combines TRBV12-3 or TRBV12-4 with TRBJ1-5; possible D gene TRBD1, 5 bases. With 5 bases removed from V and 2 bases from J, the gap between germline ends came to 13 bases. CDR3 length equals 15 residues. The CDR3 reads CASSGGEGGNQPQHF. In DNA form, the CDR3 reads TGTGCCAGCAGTGGGGGAGAGGGTGGCAATCAGCCCCAGCATTTT.

This clonotype was seen at least ten times. The rearrangement uses TRBV7-8 and TRBJ1-4; the D is unclear. V was cut by 5 bases and J by 7 bases, with 8 bases left in between. Germline V gene data show CDR1 as SGHVS and CDR2 as FQNEAQ. The CDR3 totals 12 residues. As DNA, the CDR3 is TGTGCCAGCAGCGGGCTCCCTGAAAAACTGTTTTTT. Its protein is CASSGLPEKLFF. Variable domain in full (rest from reference TRBV7-8 and TRBJ1-4): GAGVSQSPRYKVAKRGQDVALRCDPISGHVSLFWYQQALGQGPEFLTYFQNEAQLDKSGLPSDRFFAERPEGSVSTLKIQRTQQEDSAVYLCASSGLPEKLFFGSGTQLSVL.

This clonotype has a count of ten or more. This chain uses TRBV7-6 with TRBJ1-4; D gene uncertain. In germline, CDR1 is SGHVS, CDR2 FNYEAQ. Trimming cost V 4 bases and J 7 bases, with 7 bases left between them. The CDR3 is 12 amino acids. In DNA, the CDR3 is TGTGCCAGCAGCTCCGATCGTGAAAAACTGTTTTTT. Protein sequence: CASSSDREKLFF.

This clonotype was detected many times. CDR3 residues: CASSDNGRYNEQFF. The CDR3 region has the DNA TGTGCCAGCAGTGACAACGGGCGGTACAATGAGCAGTTCTTC. The chain joins TRBV6-4 to TRBJ2-1; D uncertain. Germline CDR1 reads MRHNA; CDR2 reads SNTAGT. V gave up 2 bases and J gave up 4 bases, with 9 bases separating them. The CDR3 is 14 residues long.

This clonotype appeared many times. V gene TRBV21-1 combines with J gene TRBJ2-7; TRBD2 is the table's D call, not checked against the DNA. TRBV21-1 counts as a pseudogene. There are 8 residues in the CDR3. In DNA, the CDR3 is TGTGCCAGCAGCCGAGCCCTCTTC. As protein: CASSRALF.

This clonotype has just a few counts. This chain uses TRBV12-3 or TRBV12-4 with TRBJ1-6; D remains ambiguous. The length of the CDR3 is 14 residues. V was shortened by 2 bases and J by 6 bases, with 8 bases between the two germline ends. The CDR3 is CASSLNEVNSPLHF. The CDR3 bases are TGTGCCAGCAGTTTAAACGAGGTTAATTCACCCCTCCACTTT.

This clonotype has at least ten counts. This sequence joins TRBV29-1 and TRBJ2-5, with a possible D match to TRBD1 (6 bases). Trimming took off 0 bases at V and 5 bases at J, with 10 bases between the two ends. The CDR3 runs to 13 residues. In germline, CDR1 is SQVTM, CDR2 ANQGSEA. The CDR3 region is CSVEEGGGETQYF. DNA of the CDR3: TGCAGCGTTGAAGAAGGGGGTGGGGAGACCCAGTACTTC.

The rearrangement uses TRBV29-1 and TRBJ2-5, with 8 bases that match TRBD2. This CDR3 has 12 residues. Germline values: CDR1 SQVTM, CDR2 ANQGSEA. V lost 6 bases and J lost 3; bases outside the gene matches: 3. The CDR3 nucleotides are TGCAGCGTGCGGGGGGCGGAAGAGACCCAGTACTTC. It encodes CSVRGAEETQYF.

This clonotype was observed a handful of times. V usage is TRBV2 and J usage is TRBJ2-7; D is undetermined. The CDR3 has 14 residues. Trimming pared 5 bases from V and 1 base from J, leaving 12 bases between. Germline V CDR1 and CDR2: SNHLY, FYNNEI. The CDR3 DNA reads as TGTGCCAGCAGTCCGGTGGGGTTTTCCTACGAGCAGTACTTC. Its protein product is CASSPVGFSYEQYF.

The V gene is TRBV12-3 or TRBV12-4, the J gene TRBJ1-5; TRBD1 matches 7 bases. This CDR3 region has 16 residues. J gave up 0 bases and V 3 bases, and 5 bases lay outside the gene matches. In nucleotides, the CDR3 is TGTGCCAGCAGTTTTTTTACAGGGGCTAGCAATCAGCCCCAGCATTTT. This translates into CASSFFTGASNQPQHF.

This clonotype occurred a few times. CDR3: CAWRPPRANVLTF. The CDR3 DNA sequence: TGTGCCTGGCGCCCCCCTAGGGCCAACGTCCTGACTTTC. V usage is TRBV30 and J usage is TRBJ2-6; D call uncertain. Germline loops: CDR1 GTSNPN, CDR2 SVGIG (reference sequence). The germline V and J ends were trimmed by 5 bases and 5 bases, with 10 bases remaining between them. The CDR3 has 13 amino acids.

This clonotype showed up many times. V gene TRBV5-1 combines with J gene TRBJ2-3, with TRBD2 identical over 9 bases. J was trimmed by 6 bases and V by 1 base; bases with no gene match: 12. The CDR3 runs 17 residues. Germline loops: CDR1 SGHRS, CDR2 YFSETQ. The CDR3 protein is CASSLLFSGGPPDTQYF. The CDR3 region has the DNA TGCGCCAGCAGCTTGCTATTTAGCGGGGGCCCACCGGATACGCAGTATTTT. The full variable domain, in which reference TRBV5-1 and TRBJ2-3 provide the parts outside the CDR3, is KAGVTQTPRYLIKTRGQQVTLSCSPISGHRSVSWYQQTPGQGLQFLFEYFSETQRNKGNFPGRFSGRQFSNSRSEMNVSTLELGDSALYLCASSLLFSGGPPDTQYFGPGTRLTVL.

The sample holds one count of this clonotype. It may be a read error: a sequence one base away is much more abundant. V gene TRBV4-1 combines with J gene TRBJ2-1; 8 nucleotides agree with TRBD2. The CDR3 is made up of 14 amino acids. The V gene's germline CDR1 is MGHRA and CDR2 YSYEKL. Germline trimming cut 1 base from V and 6 bases from J; bases unmatched to any gene: 2. The CDR3 sequence: CASSQAGGANEQFF. In DNA form, the CDR3 reads TGCGCCAGCAGCCAAGCGGGGGGGGCCAATGAGCAGTTCTTC.

There are many counts of this clonotype. This rearrangement joins TRBV7-2 to TRBJ2-2; the D gene is possibly TRBD1 (6 bases). The CDR3 runs 16 residues. Trimming shortened V by 8 bases and J by 1 base, and 17 bases separated the two germline ends. Looked up from germline, CDR1 is SGHTA and CDR2 is FQGNSA. Written as DNA, the CDR3 is TGTGCCAGCCCCCCAACCCCGGGACAGAACACCGGGGAGCTGTTTTTT. This codes for CASPPTPGQNTGELFF.

The V and J genes are TRBV18 and TRBJ1-2; 10 nucleotides agree with TRBD1. The CDR3 is made up of 15 amino acids. Per germline, CDR1 KGHSH and CDR2 LQKENI. Germline trimming cut 2 bases from V and 6 bases from J; bases unmatched to any gene: 6. The CDR3 spells CASSPSGQGRHGYTF. Here the CDR3 DNA reads TGTGCCAGCTCACCATCGGGACAGGGGAGGCATGGCTACACCTTC. Using reference TRBV18 and TRBJ1-2 for the parts outside the CDR3, the full variable domain is NAGVMQNPRHLVRRRGQEARLRCSPMKGHSHVYWYRQLPEEGLKFMVYLQKENIIDESGMPKERFSAEFPKEGPSILRIQQVVRGDSAAYFCASSPSGQGRHGYTFGSGTRLTVV.

The chain joins TRBV18 to TRBJ1-1; unclear D gene. There are 15 residues in the CDR3. Per germline, CDR1 KGHSH and CDR2 LQKENI. The ends were cut back, 2 bases at V and 0 bases at J, with 10 bases in the middle. CDR3 region: CASSPIEAVNTEAFF. In DNA, the CDR3 is TGTGCCAGCTCACCAATAGAGGCGGTGAACACTGAAGCTTTCTTT.

This clonotype has ten or more counts. The chain couples TRBV29-1 to TRBJ1-2, with 8 bases aligning to TRBD1. This CDR3 contains 12 residues. With V trimmed by 2 bases and J by 8 bases, 4 bases remained unmatched. Germline CDR1 and CDR2: SQVTM and ANQGSEA. The DNA of the CDR3 is TGCAGCGTTGAATCAGGGGGCCGGGGCTACACCTTC. It translates to CSVESGGRGYTF. Complete variable domain (other parts from reference TRBV29-1 and TRBJ1-2): SAVISQKPSRDICQRGTSLTIQCQVDSQVTMMFWYRQQPGQSLTLIATANQGSEATYESGFVIDKFPISRPNLTFSTLTVSNMSPEDSSIYLCSVESGGRGYTFGSGTRLTVV.

The chain recombines TRBV7-2 with TRBJ2-3, with D possibly matching TRBD2 (7 bases). In germline, CDR1 is SGHTA, CDR2 FQGNSA. The V end lost 5 bases, the J end lost 0 bases, and 12 bases lay between the germline ends. The CDR3 runs 15 residues. As DNA, the CDR3 is TGTGCCAGCAGCCAGAGGGGGGGGAGCACAGATACGCAGTATTTT. The encoded protein is CASSQRGGSTDTQYF.

This clonotype was picked up a small number of times. The chain recombines TRBV30 with TRBJ2-4; D possibly corresponds to TRBD2 (6 bases). V gave up 0 bases and J gave up 0 bases, with 18 bases separating them. CDR1 and CDR2 (germline): GTSNPN, SVGIG (reference sequence). CDR3 length: 18 residues. The CDR3, as DNA: TGTGCCTGGAGTGTAGGTCTGCGGCGGGGTCTAGCCAAAAACATTCAGTACTTC. Protein: CAWSVGLRRGLAKNIQYF.

This clonotype was counted between two and nine times. Germline is not matched at one junction end, which may reflect a read error. The CDR3 DNA follows: TGCGCCAGCAGTGATCTCGTTGGGGACTTC. Its translation is CASSDLVGDF. This sequence joins TRBV10-1 and TRBJ2-5; no reliable D call. The CDR3 length is 10 residues. In germline, CDR1 is WNHNN, CDR2 SYGVQD (reference sequence).

This clonotype was recorded many times. CDR3 residues: CASSSGTGPPDSPLHF. The CDR3 nucleotides read TGTGCCAGCAGTTCTGGGACAGGGCCACCGGATTCACCCCTCCACTTT. The genes are TRBV12-3 or TRBV12-4 and TRBJ1-6; TRBD1 agrees at 9 bases. This CDR3 has 16 residues. The trim removed 4 bases at V and 8 bases at J, leaving 9 bases unmatched.

This clonotype occurred a few times. The V call is TRBV6-6, the J call TRBJ1-2, with D tentatively TRBD1 (5 bases). V was clipped by 4 bases and J by 4 bases, with 16 bases between them. The V gene's germline CDR1 is MNHNY and CDR2 SVGAGI (reference sequence). There are 15 residues in the CDR3. The CDR3 is CASSSLGGGTYGYTF. In DNA form, the CDR3 reads TGTGCCAGCAGTTCACTGGGGGGTGGGACCTATGGCTACACCTTC.

This chain joins TRBV12-3 or TRBV12-4 and TRBJ2-2; maybe TRBD1 (5 bases). This CDR3 is built from 16 residues. V dropped 3 bases and J dropped 0 bases, with 11 bases sitting between them. The CDR3 DNA sequence: TGTGCCAGCAGTTTGACCAGGGTCACGAACACCGGGGAGCTGTTTTTT. It translates to CASSLTRVTNTGELFF.

V gene TRBV6-6 combines with J gene TRBJ2-4; TRBD1 matches 7 bases. Per the germline V gene, CDR1 is MNHNY and CDR2 is SVGAGI (reference sequence). The CDR3 length is 15 residues. V lost 5 bases to trimming and J lost 4 bases; unmatched junction nucleotides: 8. The CDR3 region is CASSLTGQGKNIQYF. CDR3 coding DNA: TGTGCCAGCAGTCTGACAGGGCAGGGGAAAAACATTCAGTACTTC.

This clonotype was observed at least ten times. This chain joins TRBV7-9 and TRBJ2-3, with D maybe TRBD1 (5 bases). The V gene lost 10 bases and the J gene lost 0 bases, with 14 bases spanning the gap. The CDR3 is made up of 14 amino acids. The germline V gene encodes CDR1 SEHNR and CDR2 FQNEAQ (reference sequence). In nucleotides, the CDR3 is TGTGCCATCATCTTAGGGGAAAGCACAGATACGCAGTATTTT. Protein: CAIILGESTDTQYF.

The chain recombines TRBV7-2 with TRBJ2-7; no definite D call. V dropped 1 base and J dropped 0 bases, with 10 bases sitting between them. The germline V gene encodes CDR1 SGHTA and CDR2 FQGNSA. The CDR3 has 15 amino acids. The CDR3 DNA reads as TGTGCCAGCAGCTTAGGTCCAGCCAGCTCCTACGAGCAGTACTTC. As protein: CASSLGPASSYEQYF. The variable domain in full, with the rest retrieved from reference TRBV7-2 and TRBJ2-7, is GAGVSQSPSNKVTEKGKDVELRCDPISGHTALYWYRQSLGQGLEFLIYFQGNSAPDKSGLPSDRFSAERTGGSVSTLTIQRTQQEDSAVYLCASSLGPASSYEQYFGPGTRLTVT.

J is TRBJ2-1 and V is TRBV6-5; 8 bases line up with TRBD1. This CDR3 has 14 residues. The germline V gene encodes CDR1 MNHEY and CDR2 SVGAGI. Unmatched junction bases numbered 6, after V lost 6 bases and J lost 5 bases. In nucleotides, the CDR3 is TGTGCCAGCAGCGCCTTGACAGGGGACAATGAGCAGTTCTTC. The encoded protein is CASSALTGDNEQFF.

In its sample, this clonotype was seen many times. The J gene is TRBJ1-5, the V gene TRBV4-1; the D gene is possibly TRBD1 (5 bases). Germline CDR1 is MGHRA and CDR2 is YSYEKL. V was trimmed by 3 bases and J by 7 bases, leaving 10 bases between them. The CDR3 sequence is 13 residues long. The chain's CDR3 is CASSHPAGQPQHF. The CDR3 bases are TGCGCCAGCAGCCACCCCGCAGGGCAGCCCCAGCATTTT.

This clonotype has more than one count but fewer than ten. The chain joins TRBV11-3 to TRBJ1-1, with no clear D. The CDR3 is 12 residues long. Germline V gene data show CDR1 as SGHNT and CDR2 as YENEEA. The V gene lost 2 bases and the J gene lost 8 bases, with 9 bases spanning the gap. This CDR3 is CASSLLGGEAFF. As DNA, the CDR3 is TGTGCCAGCAGCTTACTGGGCGGGGAAGCTTTCTTT. The full variable domain, its missing parts supplied by reference TRBV11-3 and TRBJ1-1, is EAGVVQSPRYKIIEKKQPVAFWCNPISGHNTLYWYLQNLGQGPELLIRYENEEAVDDSQLPKDRFSAERLKGVDSTLKIQPAELGDSAVYLCASSLLGGEAFFGQGTRLTVV.

This clonotype has just a few counts. The chain uses TRBV12-3 or TRBV12-4 and TRBJ2-3; D remains ambiguous. The CDR3 has 16 amino acids. V shed 5 bases and J shed 1 base, with 16 bases lying between them. The CDR3 DNA sequence: TGTGCCAGCAGTCCCTGGTCGAGCAGCGGCACAGATACGCAGTATTTT. The encoded protein is CASSPWSSSGTDTQYF.

A note on this clonotype: Since a much larger clone is just one base distant, this may be a read error. V and J are TRBV7-8 and TRBJ2-1; 11 nucleotides agree with TRBD2. The CDR3 covers 17 residues. CDR1 SGHVS and CDR2 FQNEAQ come from the germline V gene. CDR3 protein: CVSSTRQGGLADDEQFF. The CDR3 bases are TGTGTCAGCAGCACCCGACAGGGGGGACTAGCGGACGATGAGCAGTTCTTC. The full variable domain, with the rest looked up from reference TRBV7-8 and TRBJ2-1, is GAGVSQSPRYKVAKRGQDVALRCDPISGHVSLFWYQQALGQGPEFLTYFQNEAQLDKSGLPSDRFFAERPEGSVSTLKIQRTQQEDSAVYLCVSSTRQGGLADDEQFFGPGTRLTVL.

This clonotype was seen a few times. The chain combines TRBV10-3 with TRBJ1-1; D gene ambiguous. Looked up from germline, CDR1 is ENHRY and CDR2 is SYGVKD. Trimming removed 2 bases from V and 6 bases from J, with 7 bases in between. The CDR3 extends over 12 amino acids. The CDR3 region is CAISERESEAFF. CDR3 sequence (DNA): TGTGCCATCAGTGAGAGAGAGTCTGAAGCTTTCTTT.